This T cell receptor beta chain was profiled in a study of Tregs in tolerant kidney transplant recipients. CFSE-labeled recipient PBMCs were cultured five to seven days with irradiated graft donor PBMCs, then FACS-sorted. The data were produced by immunoSEQ multiplex PCR, yet TCRdb's version contains in-frame clones alone and is incomplete. Here the sample spans about 15,000 clones, around half being singletons. The V and J ends lost 5 bases and 5 bases respectively, with 21 bases between them. The CDR3 loop spans 16 amino acids. From germline, CDR1 is SGHTA and CDR2 FQGNSA. Only a few counts were recorded for this clone. Its antigen is currently unknown. Study-wide results and limits: Expanding Tregs on activated donor B cells appeared to best identify donor-specific TCRbeta clones.

This TCR came from a human patient who received a combined kidney and bone marrow transplant. J is TRBJ1-2 and V is TRBV7-2; possible D gene TRBD1, 5 bases. This material consisted of CD4+ T cells from blood cultured with allogeneic cells, taken before the transplant. As DNA, the CDR3 is TGTGCCAGCAGCAAGTATTCAGGGCCCGGGCGGTATGGCTACACCTTC. It specifies CASSKYSGPGRYGYTF.